This entry concerns a single TCR beta chain. The data are from a study of CD8 T cells in Susac syndrome. About 0.45 to 1 ug RNA was reverse transcribed with random hexamers. One entry per CDR3 protein, called by TCRdb with MiXCR from the immunoSEQ multiplex PCR reads. This table has roughly 300,000 distinct CDR3 sequences, 70% to 90% appearing once. Sequencing of TCR beta covered CD8+ and CD4+ T cells obtained from blood. Bulk CD8+ and CD4+ cells came from magnetic negative isolation; CD8+ TEMRA by FACS. Deletions cut 0 bases from V and 7 bases from J, with 13 bases between. Per germline, CDR1 DFQATT and CDR2 SNEGSKA (reference sequence). The CDR3 spans 13 residues.

The specimen was CD8+ T cells from PBMCs. The sequence was collected from a human donor with multiple sclerosis. V is TRBV20-1 and J is TRBJ2-7; D gene uncertain. In DNA form, the CDR3 reads TGCAGTGCTAGAGATCTAGGGTACGAAGAGCAGTACTTC. Translation gives CSARDLGYEEQYF.